This TCR beta chain was recorded in a study of T cells in Graves' hyperthyroidism and ophthalmopathy. Those patients with uncontrolled infection, other autoimmune disease, pregnancy or lactation were excluded. Findings and caveats of the study: Stable hyperthyroidism and ophthalmopathy were separated using 13 V-J signatures. It was a median around 6 months before onset that the model predicted ophthalmopathy.

Turning to this clonotype: The antigen is not known.

TCR beta CDR3 region amplification was performed from RNA transcripts. First-round RT-PCR of the TCR CDR3 relied on the HTBI primer set. Using its own MiXCR run on the multiplex PCR reads, TCRdb lists one record per CDR3 protein. The table shows fewer than 350,000 distinct CDR3 sequences, with roughly 20% occurring only once. The sample was blood. The clonotype was recovered from a man aged 50 to 60 with Graves' ophthalmopathy.

The CDR3 is CASKANTGELFF. The CDR3 DNA reads as TGCGCCAGCAAGGCGAACACCGGGGAGCTGTTTTTT. The chain carries TRBV5-1 and TRBJ2-2; D unclear. CDR3 size: 12 residues. V dropped 6 bases and J dropped 0 bases, with 3 bases sitting between them. Per the germline V gene, CDR1 is SGHRS and CDR2 is YFSETQ.